This T cell receptor (beta chain) is drawn from a study of radiotherapy plus CTLA-4 blockade in lung cancer. The wider study: Disease control was achieved by roughly 32% of patients, and objective responses by 18%.

Chemo-refractory metastatic non-small-cell lung cancer patients were treated with focal radiation plus CTLA-4 blockade with ipilimumab. TCRdb's table, derived via immunoSEQ multiplex PCR, lists solely in-frame clones and lacks some. The sample holds roughly 66,000 clones; approximately 83% are singletons and the top ten take 4% to 5%. This clone appeared a few times. Its antigen is undetermined. Notes on the study in general: In blood, tumor-derived TCR clones expanded after radiotherapy plus ipilimumab.

The receptor was isolated from a human donor with non-small cell lung cancer who had a partial response to radiotherapy plus ipilimumab. The sample was peripheral blood, taken from a patient treated with radiotherapy plus ipilimumab.

CDR3 bases: TGCAGCGTATCGGGGACTTATGGAAACACCATATATTTT. Its translation: CSVSGTYGNTIYF. V and J are TRBV29-1 and TRBJ1-3; perhaps TRBD1 as D (5 bases). Germline lookup yields CDR1 SQVTM and CDR2 ANQGSEA. Deletions cut 6 bases from V and 3 bases from J, with 12 bases between. CDR3 length: 13 amino acids.